The clone carrying this TCR beta chain occurred a few times. The target antigen is unknown. These data are taken from a study of glioma-infiltrating T cells. Germline V gene data show CDR1 as SNHLY and CDR2 as FYNNEI. Trimming removed 4 bases from V and 2 bases from J, with 14 bases in between. The CDR3 contains 15 residues. Using RNA template, CDR3s of TCR alpha and beta were amplified with iRepertoire arm-PCR. TCRdb reanalysed the multiplex PCR reads using MiXCR and keeps one entry per CDR3 protein. Among around 130,000 distinct CDR3 sequences listed, more than 20% were seen once. Study conclusions and caveats: Gliomas, especially low-grade, showed above-expected tissue-blood divergence; non-neoplastic patients showed below. CDR3 overlap between tissue and blood was very small.

This chain joins TRBV2 and TRBJ1-1; D unresolved. Sequencing input: glioma tissue, nonneoplastic brain tissue, or PBMCs (not recorded which). This receptor was taken from a human donor with low-grade glioma or glioblastoma, undergoing nonglioma brain surgery, or in good health (not recorded which). CDR3 residues: CASSVGGVGNTEAFF. The CDR3 DNA is TGTGCCAGCAGTGTGGGCGGCGTAGGCAACACTGAAGCTTTCTTT.